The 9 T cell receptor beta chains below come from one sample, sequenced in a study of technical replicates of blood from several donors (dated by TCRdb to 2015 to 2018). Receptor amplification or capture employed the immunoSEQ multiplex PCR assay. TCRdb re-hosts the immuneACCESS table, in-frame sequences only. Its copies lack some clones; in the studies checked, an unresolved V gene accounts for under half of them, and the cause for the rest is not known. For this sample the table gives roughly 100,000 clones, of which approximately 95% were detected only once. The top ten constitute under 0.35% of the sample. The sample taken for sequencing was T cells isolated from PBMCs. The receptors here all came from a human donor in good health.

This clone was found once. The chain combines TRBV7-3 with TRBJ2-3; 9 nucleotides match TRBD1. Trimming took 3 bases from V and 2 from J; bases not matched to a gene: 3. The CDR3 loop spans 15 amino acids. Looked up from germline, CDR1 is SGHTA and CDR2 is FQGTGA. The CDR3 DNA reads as TGTGCCAGCAGCTTCGACAGGGGGGTCACAGATACGCAGTATTTT. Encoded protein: CASSFDRGVTDTQYF. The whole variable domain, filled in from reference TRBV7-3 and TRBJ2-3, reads GAGVSQTPSNKVTEKGKYVELRCDPISGHTALYWYRQSLGQGPEFLIYFQGTGAADDSGLPNDRFFAVRPEGSVSTLKIQRTERGDSAVYLCASSFDRGVTDTQYFGPGTRLTVL.

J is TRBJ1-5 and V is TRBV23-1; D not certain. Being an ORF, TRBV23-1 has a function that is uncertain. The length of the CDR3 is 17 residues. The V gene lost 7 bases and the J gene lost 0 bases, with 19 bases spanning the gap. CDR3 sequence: CASTLGSPLFSNQPQHF. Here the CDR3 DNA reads TGCGCCAGCACCCTAGGTAGTCCGCTGTTTAGCAATCAGCCCCAGCATTTT.

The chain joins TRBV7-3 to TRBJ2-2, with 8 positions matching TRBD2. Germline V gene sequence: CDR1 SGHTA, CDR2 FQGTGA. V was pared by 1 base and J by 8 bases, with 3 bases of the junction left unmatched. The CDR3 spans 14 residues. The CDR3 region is CASSLMREAGELFF. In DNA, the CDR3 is TGTGCCAGCAGCTTAATGCGGGAGGCGGGGGAGCTGTTTTTT.

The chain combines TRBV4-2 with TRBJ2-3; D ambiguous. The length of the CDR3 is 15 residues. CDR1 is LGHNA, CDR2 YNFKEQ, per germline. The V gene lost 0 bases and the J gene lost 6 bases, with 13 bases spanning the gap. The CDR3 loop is CASSQEYLPVDTQYF. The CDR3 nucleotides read TGTGCCAGCAGCCAAGAGTACCTGCCGGTGGATACGCAGTATTTT.

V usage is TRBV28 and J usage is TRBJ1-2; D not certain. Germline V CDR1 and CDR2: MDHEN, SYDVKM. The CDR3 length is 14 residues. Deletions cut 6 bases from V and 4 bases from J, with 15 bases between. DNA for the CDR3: TGTGCCAGCAGAACCGACGGAGAAATCTATGGCTACACCTTC. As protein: CASRTDGEIYGYTF.

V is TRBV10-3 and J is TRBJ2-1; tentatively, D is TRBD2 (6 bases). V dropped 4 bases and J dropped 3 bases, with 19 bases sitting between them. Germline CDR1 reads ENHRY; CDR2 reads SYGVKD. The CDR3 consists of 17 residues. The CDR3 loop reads CAISGNGGTGGYNEQFF. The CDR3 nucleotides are TGTGCCATCAGTGGGAATGGGGGGACTGGAGGCTACAATGAGCAGTTCTTC.

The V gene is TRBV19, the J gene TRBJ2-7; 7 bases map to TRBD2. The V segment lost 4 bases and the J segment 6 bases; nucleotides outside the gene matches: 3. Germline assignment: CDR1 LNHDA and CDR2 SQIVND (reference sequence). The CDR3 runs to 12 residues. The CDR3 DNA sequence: TGTGCCAGTAGTAAAGGGACTACCGAGCAGTACTTC. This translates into CASSKGTTEQYF.

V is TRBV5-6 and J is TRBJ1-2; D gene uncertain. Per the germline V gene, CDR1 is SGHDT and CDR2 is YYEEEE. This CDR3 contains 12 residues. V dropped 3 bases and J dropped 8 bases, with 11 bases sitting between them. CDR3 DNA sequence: TGTGCCAGCAGCTATGCAGGAAGGGGCTACACCTTC. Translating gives CASSYAGRGYTF.

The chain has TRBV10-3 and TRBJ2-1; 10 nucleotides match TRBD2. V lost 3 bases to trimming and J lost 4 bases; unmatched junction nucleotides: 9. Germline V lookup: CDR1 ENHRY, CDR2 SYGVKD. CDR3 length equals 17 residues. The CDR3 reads CAISELGKLAGYNEQFF. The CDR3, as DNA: TGTGCCATCAGTGAACTAGGAAAACTAGCGGGATACAATGAGCAGTTCTTC.